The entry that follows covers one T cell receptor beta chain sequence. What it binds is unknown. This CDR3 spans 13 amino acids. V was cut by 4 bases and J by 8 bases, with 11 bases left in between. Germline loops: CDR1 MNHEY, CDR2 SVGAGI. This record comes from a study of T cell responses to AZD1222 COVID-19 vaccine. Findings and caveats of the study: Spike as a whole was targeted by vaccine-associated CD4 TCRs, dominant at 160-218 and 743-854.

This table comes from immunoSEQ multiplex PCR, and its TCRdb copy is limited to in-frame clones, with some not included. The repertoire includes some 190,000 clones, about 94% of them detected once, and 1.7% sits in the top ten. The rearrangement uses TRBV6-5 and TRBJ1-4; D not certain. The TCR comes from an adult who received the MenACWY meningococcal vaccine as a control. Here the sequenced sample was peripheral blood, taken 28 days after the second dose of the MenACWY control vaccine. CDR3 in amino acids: CASSSGRYEKLFF. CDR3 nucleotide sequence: TGTGCCAGCAGTTCCGGGAGATACGAAAAACTGTTTTTT.